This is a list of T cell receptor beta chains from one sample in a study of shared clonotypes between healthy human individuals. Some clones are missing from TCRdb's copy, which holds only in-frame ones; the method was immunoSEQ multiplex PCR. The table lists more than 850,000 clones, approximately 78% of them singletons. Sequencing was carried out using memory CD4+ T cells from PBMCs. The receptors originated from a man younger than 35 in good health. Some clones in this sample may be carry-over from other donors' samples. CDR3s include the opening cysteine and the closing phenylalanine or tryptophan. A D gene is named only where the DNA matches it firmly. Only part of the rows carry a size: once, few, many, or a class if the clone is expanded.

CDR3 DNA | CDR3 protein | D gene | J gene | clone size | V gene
TGTGCCAGCAGTTTTCATGGGGGAGTGAACACTGAAGCTTTCTTT | CASSFHGGVNTEAFF | - | TRBJ1-1 | - | TRBV27
TGCGCCAGCAGCCCTCCTACGGGAGGTGAGCAGTACTTC | CASSPPTGGEQYF | TRBD2 | TRBJ2-7 | - | TRBV5-1
TGCGCCAGCAGCCAAGTTTACAGGACCTCGGGGGAGCAGTACTTC | CASSQVYRTSGEQYF | - | TRBJ2-7 | - | TRBV4-3
TGTGCCAGCTTCCGACAGGGGCCCTATGGGGAGCTGTTTTTT | CASFRQGPYGELFF | TRBD1 | TRBJ2-2 | once | TRBV5-8
TGTGCCAGCAGTTTAGTGTCGGTGCAGGGGGGAGCTTTCTTT | CASSLVSVQGGAFF | TRBD1 | TRBJ1-1 | once | TRBV28
TGTGCCAGCACCCCCGACAGGGGGCAGAATGAGCAGTTCTTC | CASTPDRGQNEQFF | TRBD1 | TRBJ2-1 | - | TRBV11-1
TGCGCCAGCAGCTTGGAGGCTTACTACGAGCAGTACTTC | CASSLEAYYEQYF | - | TRBJ2-7 | - | TRBV5-1
TGTGCCAGCAGCCCCCCAGCGGGAGCCTCAAGAAATACGCAGTATTTT | CASSPPAGASRNTQYF | TRBD2 | TRBJ2-3 | - | TRBV5-5
TGTGCCAGCAGCTACCGAGCTAGTAGGATTCCAGATACGCAGTATTTT | CASSYRASRIPDTQYF | - | TRBJ2-3 | - | TRBV7-6
TGCAGCGTTGGACACTCTGGAAACACCATATATTTT | CSVGHSGNTIYF | - | TRBJ1-3 | - | TRBV29-1
TGTGCCAGCAGTGCGACAGGGGGCACGCAGCCCCAGCATTTT | CASSATGGTQPQHF | TRBD1 | TRBJ1-5 | - | TRBV2
TGCGCCAGCAGTATGCAGGGGCCGTCCTACGAGCAGTACTTC | CASSMQGPSYEQYF | - | TRBJ2-7 | - | TRBV5-1
TGTGCCAGCTCACCAACGGACAGGGGGGGAAAACTGTTTTTT | CASSPTDRGGKLFF | TRBD1 | TRBJ1-4 | - | TRBV18
TGTGCCAGCAGCTTAACAAGGAACACTGAAGCTTTCTTT | CASSLTRNTEAFF | - | TRBJ1-1 | few | TRBV7-2